This T cell receptor (beta chain) was retrieved from a study of technical replicates of blood from several donors. The assay was immunoSEQ multiplex PCR, and TCRdb's table has in-frame clones only and misses some. The sample yields around 86,000 clones, roughly 96% seen once. CDR1 and CDR2 from the germline V gene are LNHNV and YYDKDF (reference sequence). V was cut by 2 bases and J by 0 bases, with 10 bases left in between. This CDR3 comprises 15 residues. The sample taken for sequencing was T cells isolated from PBMCs. This chain uses TRBV15 with TRBJ1-1; D gene ambiguous. The origin of this receptor is a human donor in good health. The CDR3 DNA is TGTGCCACCAGCAGATCGTATGGCCTGAACACTGAAGCTTTCTTT. Translation gives CATSRSYGLNTEAFF.